This T cell receptor beta chain was recorded in a study of blood T cell repertoires in COVID-19. Study at large: From T cells, B-cell-depleted T cells, or PBMCs came the material, which was cDNA or gDNA.

This clone was counted a single time. Participants came from some 26 US areas, aged roughly 18 to 95 years. Cohort placement rested on clinical history that participants reported themselves. Generated by immunoSEQ multiplex PCR, the TCRdb table keeps only in-frame clones and is missing some. This sample has 250,000 to 350,000 clones, with around 87% found just once. Per the germline V gene, CDR1 is SGHRS and CDR2 is YFSETQ. There are 17 residues in the CDR3. After removal of 0 bases from V and 7 bases from J, the junction contained 10 bases not matched to a gene. The V call is TRBV5-1, the J call TRBJ2-1; the match to TRBD1 covers 10 bases. Specimen: PBMCs or T cells enriched from blood (not recorded which). The sequence was collected from a woman aged 18-30 years with acute COVID-19. Here the CDR3 DNA reads TGCGCCAGCAGCTTGGGACAGGGGGCACGCGGGACGAATGAGCAGTTCTTC. Translated: CASSLGQGARGTNEQFF. The full variable domain, completed using reference TRBV5-1 and TRBJ2-1, is KAGVTQTPRYLIKTRGQQVTLSCSPISGHRSVSWYQQTPGQGLQFLFEYFSETQRNKGNFPGRFSGRQFSNSRSEMNVSTLELGDSALYLCASSLGQGARGTNEQFFGPGTRLTVL.